Below are 23 T cell receptor beta chains sequenced from a single sample in a study of cytomegalovirus exposure and HLA in healthy donors. The PCR ran on 60 Vbeta and 13 Jbeta primers. Libraries were prepared by immunoSEQ multiplex PCR; TCRdb keeps only in-frame clonotypes and omits some of them. The table records around 85,000 clones, 70% to 85% of them present only once. The sample comprised PBMCs. The receptor source for this set is a man between 25 and 39 years old in good health and CMV-seropositive.

There are a few counts of this clone. The J gene is TRBJ1-2, the V gene TRBV12-5, with D possibly being TRBD1 (6 bases). The V end was cut by 5 bases, the J end by 4 bases, with 11 bases between. The germline V gene has CDR1 LGHNT and CDR2 FRNRAP. This CDR3 contains 13 residues. CDR3 loop: CASGIDRSYGYTF. As DNA, the CDR3 is TGTGCTAGTGGTATCGACAGGAGCTATGGCTACACCTTC.

The gene calls are TRBV4-2 and TRBJ2-1; TRBD2 matches at 8 bases. CDR3 length: 16 residues. Germline assignment: CDR1 LGHNA and CDR2 YNFKEQ. V lost 1 base, J lost 1 base, and 3 bases stayed unmatched. CDR3 DNA sequence: TGTGCCAGCAGCCAAGTTACTAGCGGTTCCTACAATGAGCAGTTCTTC. Translation gives CASSQVTSGSYNEQFF.

This clone was seen ten or more times. J is TRBJ2-1 and V is TRBV6-5; tentatively, D is TRBD1 (5 bases). CDR3 length: 16 residues. Germline CDR1 and CDR2: MNHEY and SVGAGI. V lost 0 bases to trimming and J lost 9 bases, with 18 bases between them. The CDR3 spells CASSYSVDTSTGEQFF. The CDR3 bases are TGTGCCAGCAGTTACTCGGTGGACACTTCTACCGGTGAGCAGTTCTTC.

This sequence joins TRBV7-8 and TRBJ2-2; 8 positions agree with TRBD2. Germline V lookup: CDR1 SGHVS, CDR2 FQNEAQ. V trimming: 5 bases; J trimming: 7 bases; junction bases outside the gene matches: 15. There are 17 residues in the CDR3. CDR3 in DNA: TGTGCCAGCAGCCCGAGGGCTAGCGGGTACGAGGGCGGGGAGCTGTTTTTT. Amino acid sequence: CASSPRASGYEGGELFF.

The V gene is TRBV25-1, the J gene TRBJ1-1; no clear D gene. The V end lost 5 bases, the J end lost 1 base, and 11 bases lay between the germline ends. The germline V gene has CDR1 MGHDK and CDR2 SYGVNS. The length of the CDR3 is 14 residues. CDR3 region: CASSSRITNTEAFF. CDR3 nucleotides: TGTGCCAGCAGTTCCAGGATTACGAACACTGAAGCTTTCTTT.

The chain recombines TRBV30 with TRBJ1-6, with D tentatively TRBD1 (5 bases). The CDR3 is made up of 11 amino acids. The germline V and J ends were trimmed by 8 bases and 7 bases, with 9 bases remaining between them. Germline V gene data show CDR1 as GTSNPN and CDR2 as SVGIG (reference sequence). CDR3 coding DNA: TGTGCCAGGCCAGGGAATTCACCCCTCCACTTT. Amino acid sequence: CARPGNSPLHF. The variable domain in full, completed from reference TRBV30 and TRBJ1-6, reads SQTIHQWPATLVQPVGSPLSLECTVEGTSNPNLYWYRQAAGRGLQLLFYSVGIGQISSEVPQNLSASRPQDRQFILSSKKLLLSDSGFYLCARPGNSPLHFGNGTRLTVT.

The chain is built from TRBV6-5 and TRBJ1-5; tentative D call: TRBD1 (5 bases). The V gene's germline CDR1 is MNHEY and CDR2 SVGAGI. The CDR3 totals 15 residues. Deletions cut 0 bases from V and 6 bases from J, with 12 bases between. The CDR3 reads CASSYSSDSSQPQHF. CDR3 sequence (DNA): TGTGCCAGCAGTTACTCGAGTGACAGCTCTCAGCCCCAGCATTTT.

This clone has only a few counts. This chain connects TRBV6-5 to TRBJ2-7; possible D gene TRBD1, 6 bases. The germline V gene has CDR1 MNHEY and CDR2 SVGAGI. CDR3 length equals 14 residues. V lost 2 bases, J lost 2 bases, and 10 bases lay in between. DNA for the CDR3: TGTGCCAGCAGTTACGGACAGCCAGCCTACGAGCAGTACTTC. Translation: CASSYGQPAYEQYF.

This clone occurred once. This CDR3 is CASSRDSDYEQYF. The CDR3 nucleotides are TGTGCCAGCAGCCGGGACAGCGACTACGAGCAGTACTTC. V usage is TRBV7-7 and J usage is TRBJ2-7; 7 bases fit TRBD1. Trimming removed 5 bases from V and 3 bases from J; junction bases left unmatched: 4. Germline CDR1 and CDR2: SSHAT and FNYEAQ (reference sequence). CDR3 size: 13 residues.

The chain joins TRBV7-9 to TRBJ1-5; D gene unclear. Germline V gene lookup returns CDR1 SEHNR and CDR2 FQNEAQ (reference sequence). The V end was cut by 5 bases, the J end by 9 bases, with 20 bases between. This CDR3 is 15 amino acids long. The CDR3 loop is CASSNAVAATGPQHF. The CDR3 nucleotides are TGTGCCAGCAGCAACGCAGTGGCCGCGACGGGGCCCCAGCATTTT.

In its sample, this clone was seen a few times. This chain links TRBV7-6 with TRBJ2-7; TRBD2 agrees at 7 bases. The germline V gene has CDR1 SGHVS and CDR2 FNYEAQ. The CDR3 has 18 residues. Losses at the gene ends were 0 bases for V and 1 base for J; bases not matched to a gene: 12. Written as DNA, the CDR3 is TGTGCCAGCAGCTTAGCGAGGGGTGGGGAGGGCCGATCCTACGAGCAGTACTTC. Amino acids: CASSLARGGEGRSYEQYF.

This chain connects TRBV4-1 to TRBJ2-6; D not resolved. This CDR3 contains 13 residues. From germline, CDR1 is MGHRA and CDR2 YSYEKL. Trimming removed 11 bases from V and 0 bases from J, with 8 bases in between. The CDR3 is CASRSSGANVLTF. Written as DNA, the CDR3 is TGCGCCTCACGGAGCTCTGGGGCCAACGTCCTGACTTTC.

V and J are TRBV28 and TRBJ2-1; tentatively, D is TRBD2 (6 bases). Germline V lookup: CDR1 MDHEN, CDR2 SYDVKM. The V end lost 7 bases, the J end lost 4 bases, and 11 bases lay between the germline ends. CDR3 size: 13 residues. The CDR3 region has the DNA TGTGCCAGCACCTTGCGGGAATACAATGAGCAGTTCTTC. Its translation is CASTLREYNEQFF.

This chain connects TRBV6-6 to TRBJ2-7; D ambiguous. V was pared by 6 bases and J by 4 bases, with 10 bases between. The CDR3 runs to 12 residues. Germline CDR1 is MNHNY and CDR2 is SVGAGI (reference sequence). CDR3: CASSRREYEQYF. CDR3 nucleotide sequence: TGTGCCAGCAGCCGGAGAGAATACGAGCAGTACTTC.

The chain carries TRBV7-8 and TRBJ1-5; D may be TRBD1 (5 bases). The CDR3 totals 17 residues. The V gene's germline CDR1 is SGHVS and CDR2 FQNEAQ. Trimming took off 2 bases at V and 0 bases at J, with 14 bases between the two ends. In DNA form, the CDR3 reads TGTGCCAGCAGCTTACGGGGGGGGGTATATAGCAATCAGCCCCAGCATTTT. As protein: CASSLRGGVYSNQPQHF.

V gene TRBV7-8 combines with J gene TRBJ2-2, with TRBD2 identical over 7 bases. Looked up from germline, CDR1 is SGHVS and CDR2 is FQNEAQ. This CDR3 is built from 17 residues. The junction had 11 bases not matched to a gene; V was cut back by 4 bases and J by 3 bases. CDR3 coding DNA: TGTGCCAGCAGCTCCCAACGATTAGCGGGCTACACCGGGGAGCTGTTTTTT. As protein: CASSSQRLAGYTGELFF.

CDR3 nucleotide sequence: TGTGCCAGCAGCTCACCGGGACTAGCGGGTCCGGGGGATACGCAGTATTTT. Translation gives CASSSPGLAGPGDTQYF. The chain recombines TRBV7-8 with TRBJ2-3; TRBD2 aligns across 12 bases. The CDR3 runs to 17 residues. Germline trimming cut 4 bases from V and 6 bases from J; bases unmatched to any gene: 11. Germline V gene data show CDR1 as SGHVS and CDR2 as FQNEAQ. Variable domain in full (rest from reference TRBV7-8 and TRBJ2-3): GAGVSQSPRYKVAKRGQDVALRCDPISGHVSLFWYQQALGQGPEFLTYFQNEAQLDKSGLPSDRFFAERPEGSVSTLKIQRTQQEDSAVYLCASSSPGLAGPGDTQYFGPGTRLTVL.

J is TRBJ2-5 and V is TRBV19, with D perhaps TRBD2 (5 bases). The V end lost 3 bases, the J end lost 5 bases, and 7 bases lay between the germline ends. CDR1 and CDR2 from the germline V gene are LNHDA and SQIVND (reference sequence). The CDR3 contains 12 residues. CDR3 protein: CASSIEGETQYF. The CDR3 nucleotides are TGTGCCAGTAGTATCGAGGGCGAGACCCAGTACTTC.

The chain is built from TRBV5-1 and TRBJ1-5; tentative D call: TRBD1 (5 bases). Germline-derived CDR1 and CDR2 are SGHRS and YFSETQ. The CDR3 consists of 15 residues. V was clipped by 0 bases and J by 4 bases, with 11 bases between them. CDR3 in DNA: TGCGCCAGCAGCTTGGGGGCGGGGGGTAATCAGCCCCAGCATTTT. It specifies CASSLGAGGNQPQHF.

In DNA form, the CDR3 reads TGTGCCAGCAGGACAGCCTATAATTCACCCCTCCACTTT. This codes for CASRTAYNSPLHF. The V gene is TRBV13, the J gene TRBJ1-6; tentative D call: TRBD1 (5 bases). The V gene lost 6 bases and the J gene lost 2 bases, with 5 bases spanning the gap. The CDR3 is 13 residues long. The germline CDR1 and CDR2 sequences are PRHDT and FYEKMQ (reference sequence).

In this sample, this clone turned up a few times. The chain employs TRBV9 and TRBJ1-1; possible D gene TRBD1, 6 bases. The V end lost 0 bases, the J end lost 0 bases, and 18 bases lay between the germline ends. The length of the CDR3 is 18 residues. From germline, CDR1 is SGDLS and CDR2 YYNGEE. The CDR3 loop is CASSVGLRLDRVNTEAFF. CDR3 coding DNA: TGTGCCAGCAGCGTAGGGCTTCGGCTGGACAGAGTGAACACTGAAGCTTTCTTT.

This clone was counted a single time. The chain has TRBV2 and TRBJ1-1, with 7 bases identical to TRBD1. CDR1 and CDR2 from the germline V gene are SNHLY and FYNNEI. This CDR3 has 13 amino acids. V dropped 4 bases and J dropped 1; count of bases not matched to a gene: 0. The CDR3 reads CASSGQGNTEAFF. In DNA form, the CDR3 reads TGTGCCAGCAGTGGACAGGGGAACACTGAAGCTTTCTTT.

This clone was detected a few times. This chain uses TRBV2 with TRBJ1-1, with D perhaps TRBD1 (6 bases). CDR3 length: 14 residues. Germline V CDR1 and CDR2: SNHLY, FYNNEI. The V end was cut by 4 bases, the J end by 5 bases, with 14 bases between. The CDR3 DNA follows: TGTGCCAGCAGTGGAGGTCAGGGGAGTACTGAAGCTTTCTTT. Translating gives CASSGGQGSTEAFF.